The rows below give T cell receptor beta chains drawn from one sample of a study of Graves' ophthalmopathy and Graves' hyperthyroidism. Each CDR3 protein is one row after TCRdb ran MiXCR on the multiplex PCR reads. The sample shows about 620,000 distinct CDR3 sequences, about a fifth of them seen only once. The sample comprised peripheral blood. Receptors originate from a woman aged 18-30 years with stable Graves' hyperthyroidism. Some clones in this sample may be carry-over from other donors' samples. The CDR3 runs from the conserved cysteine through the conserved F or W. A D gene is named only where the DNA matches it firmly. The size entry is marked missing in some rows and otherwise reads once, few, many or a size class.

d_call: -
j_call: TRBJ1-1
v_call: TRBV19
clone_size: few
cdr3_aa: CASSIGDGTTEAFF
cdr3_nt: TGTGCCAGTAGTATAGGGGACGGGACCACTGAAGCTTTCTTT

d_call: -
j_call: TRBJ1-2
v_call: TRBV28
clone_size: many
cdr3_aa: CASSLRTDGYTF
cdr3_nt: TGTGCCAGCAGTTTACGGACCGATGGCTACACCTTC

d_call: TRBD1
j_call: TRBJ1-1
v_call: TRBV29-1
clone_size: many
cdr3_aa: CSVVRPGQLSNTEAFF
cdr3_nt: TGCAGCGTTGTCCGACCGGGACAGCTTTCGAACACTGAAGCTTTCTTT

d_call: -
j_call: TRBJ2-2
v_call: TRBV5-1
clone_size: -
cdr3_aa: CASSLVVGTSTGELFF
cdr3_nt: TGCGCCAGCAGCTTGGTTGTAGGGACCAGCACCGGGGAGCTGTTTTTT

d_call: -
j_call: TRBJ1-5
v_call: TRBV27
clone_size: many
cdr3_aa: CASSLRGDQQPQHF
cdr3_nt: TGTGCCAGCAGCTTAAGGGGGGACCAACAGCCCCAGCATTTT

d_call: -
j_call: TRBJ1-6
v_call: TRBV6-5
clone_size: few
cdr3_aa: CASSYSPRGPEHYNSPLHF
cdr3_nt: TGTGCCAGCAGTTACTCGCCCAGGGGCCCAGAGCACTATAATTCACCCCTCCACTTT

d_call: -
j_call: TRBJ2-7
v_call: TRBV4-1
clone_size: many
cdr3_aa: CASSQGSYEQYF
cdr3_nt: TGTGCCAGCAGCCAGGGTAGCTACGAGCAGTACTTC

d_call: TRBD1
j_call: TRBJ2-7
v_call: TRBV20-1
clone_size: many
cdr3_aa: CSASLAGGGSYEQYF
cdr3_nt: TGCAGTGCTAGTCTGGCAGGGGGCGGTTCCTACGAGCAGTACTTC

d_call: TRBD1
j_call: TRBJ1-2
v_call: TRBV20-1
clone_size: many
cdr3_aa: CSASPTGQGGYYGYTF
cdr3_nt: TGCAGTGCTAGCCCTACAGGACAGGGGGGGTACTATGGCTACACCTTC

d_call: TRBD2
j_call: TRBJ2-2
v_call: TRBV19
clone_size: many
cdr3_aa: CASTGIEAGGGELFF
cdr3_nt: TGTGCCAGTACCGGTATAGAAGCGGGGGGCGGGGAGCTGTTTTTT

d_call: -
j_call: TRBJ2-7
v_call: TRBV29-1
clone_size: many
cdr3_aa: CSVTPDGTYEQYF
cdr3_nt: TGCAGCGTTACGCCCGACGGGACCTACGAGCAGTACTTC

d_call: TRBD2
j_call: TRBJ2-7
v_call: TRBV28
clone_size: many
cdr3_aa: CATHSGSSYEQYF
cdr3_nt: TGTGCCACGCATAGCGGGAGCTCCTACGAGCAGTACTTC

d_call: -
j_call: TRBJ2-2
v_call: TRBV10-3
clone_size: many
cdr3_aa: CAISETPTGELFF
cdr3_nt: TGTGCCATCAGTGAGACCCCCACCGGGGAGCTGTTTTTT

d_call: -
j_call: TRBJ1-1
v_call: TRBV2
clone_size: -
cdr3_aa: CASGTRTDEAFF
cdr3_nt: TGTGCCAGCGGAACCCGGACGGATGAAGCTTTCTTT

d_call: -
j_call: TRBJ1-1
v_call: TRBV6-5
clone_size: many
cdr3_aa: CASSWDKSTPEAFF
cdr3_nt: TGTGCCAGCAGTTGGGACAAGTCTACACCTGAAGCTTTCTTT

d_call: TRBD1
j_call: TRBJ1-5
v_call: TRBV7-9
clone_size: many
cdr3_aa: CASSLTGRQPQHF
cdr3_nt: TGTGCCAGCAGTTTGACAGGGAGGCAGCCCCAGCATTTT

d_call: -
j_call: TRBJ2-7
v_call: TRBV11-1
clone_size: many
cdr3_aa: CASSHTGGKNEQYF
cdr3_nt: TGTGCCAGCAGCCACACGGGGGGCAAGAACGAGCAGTACTTC

d_call: -
j_call: TRBJ2-2
v_call: TRBV5-1
clone_size: few
cdr3_aa: CASSERQGSGGELFF
cdr3_nt: TGCGCCAGCAGCGAACGCCAGGGAAGTGGCGGGGAGCTGTTTTTT

d_call: TRBD2
j_call: TRBJ2-5
v_call: TRBV20-1
clone_size: few
cdr3_aa: CSARGGSGRAEETQYF
cdr3_nt: TGCAGTGCTAGAGGGGGTAGCGGGAGGGCCGAGGAGACCCAGTACTTC

d_call: TRBD1
j_call: TRBJ2-7
v_call: TRBV12-3/TRBV12-4
clone_size: many
cdr3_aa: CASSEDRLLYEQYF
cdr3_nt: TGTGCCAGCAGTGAGGACAGGCTCCTATACGAGCAGTACTTC

d_call: -
j_call: TRBJ1-2
v_call: TRBV12-3/TRBV12-4
clone_size: -
cdr3_aa: CASSFGGHGRGYTF
cdr3_nt: TGTGCCAGCAGTTTTGGGGGACATGGTCGCGGCTACACCTTC

d_call: TRBD1
j_call: TRBJ1-6
v_call: TRBV6-5
clone_size: many
cdr3_aa: CASSHRDRGVTLHF
cdr3_nt: TGTGCCAGCAGCCACCGGGACAGGGGGGTCACCCTCCACTTT

d_call: -
j_call: TRBJ1-1
v_call: TRBV7-3
clone_size: -
cdr3_aa: CASSLGESNAEAFF
cdr3_nt: TGTGCCAGCAGCTTAGGGGAATCGAACGCTGAAGCTTTCTTT

d_call: -
j_call: TRBJ2-2
v_call: TRBV7-1
clone_size: once
cdr3_aa: CASNLRAYGLGLTLTGELFF
cdr3_nt: TGTGCCAGCAACCTCAGGGCTTACGGTCTCGGACTAACTCTTACCGGGGAGCTGTTTTTT

d_call: -
j_call: TRBJ2-5
v_call: TRBV7-9
clone_size: -
cdr3_aa: CASSVWGVEETQYF
cdr3_nt: TGTGCCAGCAGCGTTTGGGGGGTGGAAGAGACCCAGTACTTC

d_call: -
j_call: TRBJ2-7
v_call: TRBV6-1
clone_size: few
cdr3_aa: CASSEGPSYEQCF
cdr3_nt: TGTGCCAGCAGTGAAGGTCCCTCCTACGAGCAGTGCTTC

d_call: -
j_call: TRBJ2-2
v_call: TRBV11-2
clone_size: -
cdr3_aa: CASSENRYREDPGELFF
cdr3_nt: TGTGCCAGCAGCGAGAATAGATACAGGGAAGACCCCGGGGAGCTGTTTTTT

d_call: -
j_call: TRBJ1-1
v_call: TRBV6-1
clone_size: -
cdr3_aa: CATALRAATEAFF
cdr3_nt: TGTGCCACCGCCCTAAGGGCGGCCACTGAAGCTTTCTTT

d_call: TRBD1
j_call: TRBJ1-2
v_call: TRBV12-3/TRBV12-4
clone_size: few
cdr3_aa: CASSSRTGIDYGYTF
cdr3_nt: TGTGCCAGCAGTTCTCGGACAGGGATTGACTATGGCTACACCTTC

d_call: -
j_call: TRBJ2-7
v_call: TRBV11-2
clone_size: many
cdr3_aa: CASSLSRQGGFHEQYF
cdr3_nt: TGTGCCAGCAGCTTATCCAGACAGGGAGGTTTCCACGAGCAGTACTTC

d_call: -
j_call: TRBJ2-7
v_call: TRBV11-1
clone_size: few
cdr3_aa: CASSSPLQRASYEQYF
cdr3_nt: TGTGCCAGCAGCTCCCCCCTTCAGAGAGCCTCCTACGAGCAGTACTTC

d_call: -
j_call: TRBJ2-7
v_call: TRBV4-1
clone_size: many
cdr3_aa: CASSQEGHSYEQYF
cdr3_nt: TGTGCCAGCAGCCAGGAAGGACACTCCTACGAGCAGTACTTC

d_call: -
j_call: TRBJ1-2
v_call: TRBV29-1
clone_size: many
cdr3_aa: CSVDFGYTF
cdr3_nt: TGCAGCGTTGATTTTGGCTACACCTTC

d_call: -
j_call: TRBJ2-7
v_call: TRBV2
clone_size: many
cdr3_aa: CASSVGSHEQYF
cdr3_nt: TGTGCCAGCAGTGTAGGCTCCCACGAGCAGTACTTC